Listed below are T cell receptor beta chains from one sample, sequenced in a study of blood T cell repertoires in COVID-19. TCRdb keeps only in-frame clones here, not all; method: immunoSEQ multiplex PCR. The data contain about 220,000 clones, around 80% of them singletons. The sequencing input was peripheral blood. Receptor source: a woman in her 70s with acute or convalescent COVID-19. CDR3s include the opening cysteine and the closing phenylalanine or tryptophan. D genes are given only for firm matches. Expanded clones are given a class, and other clones once, few, many or no size at all.

. | . | TRBJ1-2 | TRBV18 | CASSGGAGDANYGYTF | TGTGCCAGCTCTGGGGGAGCAGGGGACGCGAACTATGGCTACACCTTC
. | . | TRBJ1-2 | TRBV9 | CASSVAAAAAGGYTF | TGTGCCAGCAGCGTAGCGGCGGCGGCCGCGGGTGGCTACACCTTC
. | TRBD2 | TRBJ2-3 | TRBV6-2/TRBV6-3 | CASSPLAGGPLGDTQYF | TGTGCCAGCAGTCCACTAGCGGGGGGGCCTCTAGGAGATACGCAGTATTTT
. | . | TRBJ1-5 | TRBV6-5 | CASVEGREGQPQHF | TGTGCCAGCGTTGAGGGTAGGGAGGGTCAGCCCCAGCATTTT
. | . | TRBJ1-2 | TRBV6-5 | CASRNLRNYGYTF | TGTGCCAGCAGGAACTTACGAAACTATGGCTACACCTTC
. | . | TRBJ2-5 | TRBV24-1 | CATSETGKGAQYF | TGTGCCACCAGTGAGACTGGCAAGGGGGCCCAGTACTTC
. | TRBD1 | TRBJ1-2 | TRBV30 | CAWSDRGKGYTF | TGTGCCTGGAGCGACAGGGGAAAAGGCTACACCTTC
. | . | TRBJ2-6 | TRBV6-5 | CATSGANVLTF | TGTGCCACTTCTGGGGCCAACGTCCTGACTTTC
. | TRBD1 | TRBJ2-7 | TRBV19 | CASSTGQGVYEQYF | TGTGCCAGTAGTACCGGACAGGGGGTCTACGAGCAGTACTTC
few | TRBD1 | TRBJ1-3 | TRBV5-1 | CASSLGLPGQGIGNTIYF | TGCGCCAGCAGCTTGGGACTCCCGGGACAGGGTATCGGAAACACCATATATTTT
. | TRBD2 | TRBJ2-1 | TRBV5-6 | CASSLGLAGASDEQFF | TGTGCCAGCAGCTTGGGACTAGCGGGGGCATCTGATGAGCAGTTCTTC
. | TRBD1 | TRBJ1-1 | TRBV7-9 | CASSVGQGTEAFF | TGTGCCAGCAGCGTCGGACAGGGAACTGAAGCTTTCTTT
. | TRBD1 | TRBJ1-1 | TRBV27 | CASSLLAGGTEAFF | TGTGCCAGCAGTTTATTGGCAGGGGGCACTGAAGCTTTCTTT
. | TRBD2 | TRBJ2-5 | TRBV25-1 | CASITSGQETQYF | TGTGCCAGCATTACTAGCGGCCAAGAGACCCAGTACTTC
. | TRBD1 | TRBJ2-7 | TRBV6-5 | CASSRRTGPYEQYF | TGTGCCAGCAGCCGACGGACAGGGCCCTACGAGCAGTACTTC
. | . | TRBJ1-3 | TRBV10-2 | CASSMGSFSGNTIYF | TGCGCCAGCAGTATGGGCAGTTTCTCTGGAAACACCATATATTTT
. | TRBD1 | TRBJ1-1 | TRBV6-2/TRBV6-3 | CASSPGGYTEAFF | TGTGCCAGCAGTCCAGGGGGCTACACTGAAGCTTTCTTT
. | . | TRBJ2-1 | TRBV5-1 | CASSLGLNYNEQFF | TGCGCCAGCAGCTTGGGACTAAATTACAATGAGCAGTTCTTC
. | . | TRBJ2-3 | TRBV19 | CASSIGDRRYTQYF | TGTGCCAGTAGTATAGGAGACCGCAGGTATACGCAGTATTTT
. | TRBD1 | TRBJ1-4 | TRBV20-1 | CSASRGQGGKLFF | TGCAGTGCTAGTCGGGGACAGGGAGGGAAACTGTTTTTT
many | TRBD1 | TRBJ2-7 | TRBV27 | CASSLMAGGFYEQYF | TGTGCCAGCAGTTTAATGGCAGGGGGCTTCTACGAGCAGTACTTC
few | . | TRBJ2-2 | TRBV10-3 | CAMGGESNTGELFF | TGTGCCATGGGTGGGGAGTCGAACACCGGGGAGCTGTTTTTT
few | TRBD2 | TRBJ2-5 | TRBV5-1 | CASSLDSGVRETQYF | TGCGCCAGCAGCTTGGATAGCGGGGTCCGGGAGACCCAGTACTTC
. | . | TRBJ2-7 | TRBV11-2 | CASSLDRGNRAYEQYF | TGTGCCAGCAGCTTAGATCGTGGGAACAGGGCATACGAGCAGTACTTC
. | TRBD1 | TRBJ2-6 | TRBV6-6 | CASSRNRDRSSGANVLTF | TGTGCCAGCAGCCGAAACCGGGACAGGAGCTCTGGGGCCAACGTCCTGACTTTC
once | . | TRBJ2-7 | TRBV15 | CATSRSGYEQYF | TGTGCCACCAGCAGGTCCGGCTACGAGCAGTACTTC
once | TRBD1 | TRBJ2-5 | TRBV24-1 | CATSDPGQGIGTQYF | TGTGCCACCAGTGATCCCGGACAGGGGATCGGGACCCAGTACTTC
. | . | TRBJ2-3 | TRBV11-2 | CASSFVTRSTDTQYF | TGTGCCAGCAGCTTCGTGACCAGGAGCACAGATACGCAGTATTTT
. | TRBD1 | TRBJ2-3 | TRBV19 | CASSNLDRGITDTQYF | TGTGCCAGTAGTAACCTGGACAGGGGGATCACAGATACGCAGTATTTT
. | . | TRBJ1-6 | TRBV19 | CASSIGQSGSPLHF | TGTGCCAGTAGTATCGGCCAGTCGGGATCACCCCTCCACTTT
. | TRBD1 | TRBJ2-2 | TRBV24-1 | CATGTANTGELFF | TGTGCCACCGGGACAGCGAACACCGGGGAGCTGTTTTTT
. | TRBD2 | TRBJ2-3 | TRBV6-1 | CASSEGLASTDTQYF | TGTGCCAGCAGTGAGGGACTAGCTAGCACAGATACGCAGTATTTT
. | . | TRBJ2-7 | TRBV19 | CASSMETGYEQYF | TGTGCCAGTAGTATGGAAACAGGTTACGAGCAGTACTTC
. | . | TRBJ2-3 | TRBV5-1 | CASSLRGYGTDTQYF | TGCGCCAGCAGCTTGAGAGGATACGGCACAGATACGCAGTATTTT
. | . | TRBJ1-6 | TRBV6-2/TRBV6-3 | CASSVQSNSPLHF | TGTGCCAGCAGTGTCCAATCTAATTCACCCCTCCACTTT
. | . | TRBJ1-3 | TRBV7-8 | CASSSQGQPSSGNTIYF | TGTGCCAGCAGTTCACAGGGCCAACCTAGCTCTGGAAACACCATATATTTT
. | TRBD1 | TRBJ1-1 | TRBV6-5 | CATRDRGGSTEAFF | TGTGCCACCAGGGACAGGGGAGGTAGCACTGAAGCTTTCTTT
. | . | TRBJ2-3 | TRBV10-3 | CAISEVVLPPTDTQYF | TGTGCCATCAGTGAGGTTGTCCTACCCCCCACAGATACGCAGTATTTT
. | TRBD2 | TRBJ2-5 | TRBV5-1 | CASSLLVSGAETQYF | TGCGCCAGCAGCTTGTTAGTTAGCGGGGCGGAGACCCAGTACTTC
. | . | TRBJ1-3 | TRBV6-2/TRBV6-3 | CASSYSDSLGNTIYF | TGTGCCAGCAGTTACTCCGACTCACTGGGAAACACCATATATTTT
. | . | TRBJ2-1 | TRBV6-5 | CASRWAGSNEQFF | TGTGCCAGCCGCTGGGCAGGTAGCAATGAGCAGTTCTTC
. | TRBD1 | TRBJ1-2 | TRBV24-1 | CATSVSTGVGGYTF | TGTGCCACCAGTGTTAGCACAGGGGTCGGCGGCTACACCTTC
. | . | TRBJ2-3 | TRBV5-8 | CASSSDTVRGTDTQYF | TGTGCCAGCAGCTCGGACACCGTCAGGGGCACAGATACGCAGTATTTT
. | TRBD1 | TRBJ2-1 | TRBV5-1 | CASSLAWDRGPNEQFF | TGCGCCAGCAGCTTGGCGTGGGACAGGGGTCCCAATGAGCAGTTCTTC
once | . | TRBJ1-6 | TRBV4-1 | CASSQDGPLPLHF | TGCGCCAGCAGCCAAGATGGGCCTTTGCCCCTCCACTTT
. | TRBD1 | TRBJ1-2 | TRBV7-2 | CASSWGQGGGYTF | TGTGCCAGCAGTTGGGGACAGGGTGGCGGCTACACCTTC
. | . | TRBJ2-5 | TRBV11-2 | CASSFGGAGETQYF | TGTGCCAGCAGCTTTGGAGGGGCCGGAGAGACCCAGTACTTC
. | TRBD1 | TRBJ1-2 | TRBV5-1 | CASSTGTGGYGYTF | TGCGCCAGCAGCACCGGGACAGGGGGTTATGGCTACACCTTC
. | TRBD2 | TRBJ2-1 | TRBV6-2/TRBV6-3 | CASSRQRGVNNEQFF | TGTGCCAGCAGCCGGCAGCGGGGGGTAAACAATGAGCAGTTCTTC
. | TRBD2 | TRBJ2-7 | TRBV7-9 | CASSLAGGDEQYF | TGTGCCAGCAGCTTAGCGGGAGGGGACGAGCAGTACTTC
. | TRBD2 | TRBJ2-7 | TRBV6-5 | CASSPGGSIGYEQYF | TGTGCCAGCAGCCCGGGGGGATCTATCGGGTACGAGCAGTACTTC
many | . | TRBJ2-4 | TRBV7-2 | CASSLVAALEQYF | TGTGCCAGCAGCTTAGTAGCGGCTCTGGAACAGTACTTC
. | . | TRBJ2-1 | TRBV7-2 | CASSLGSDTRDEQFF | TGTGCCAGCAGCTTAGGGTCAGACACCAGGGATGAGCAGTTCTTC
once | TRBD1 | TRBJ2-1 | TRBV9 | CASSGLPGQATRNEQFF | TGTGCCAGCAGCGGACTACCGGGACAGGCGACACGTAATGAGCAGTTCTTC
. | . | TRBJ1-1 | TRBV12-3/TRBV12-4 | CASSLDRVGAFF | TGTGCCAGCAGTTTAGACAGGGTGGGAGCTTTCTTT
. | . | TRBJ2-3 | TRBV2 | CASRGGGYDTQYF | TGTGCCAGCAGAGGTGGGGGGTATGATACGCAGTATTTT
. | . | TRBJ2-3 | TRBV6-4 | CASSDLGAPLDTQYF | TGTGCCAGCAGTGACTTGGGGGCCCCCTTAGATACGCAGTATTTT
. | TRBD2 | TRBJ2-1 | TRBV2 | CASSEEWTSGAYNEQFF | TGTGCCAGCAGTGAAGAGTGGACTAGCGGGGCGTACAATGAGCAGTTCTTC